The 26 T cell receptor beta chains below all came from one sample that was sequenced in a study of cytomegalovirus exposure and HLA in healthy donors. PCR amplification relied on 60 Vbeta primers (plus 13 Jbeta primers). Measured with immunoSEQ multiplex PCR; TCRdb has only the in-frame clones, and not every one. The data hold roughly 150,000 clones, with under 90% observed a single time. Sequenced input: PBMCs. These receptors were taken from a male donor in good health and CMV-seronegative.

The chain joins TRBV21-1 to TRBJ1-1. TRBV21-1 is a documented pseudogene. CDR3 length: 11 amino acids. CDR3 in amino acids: CASSHEEQSFF. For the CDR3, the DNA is TGTGCCAGCAGCCACGAGGAACAAAGCTTCTTT.

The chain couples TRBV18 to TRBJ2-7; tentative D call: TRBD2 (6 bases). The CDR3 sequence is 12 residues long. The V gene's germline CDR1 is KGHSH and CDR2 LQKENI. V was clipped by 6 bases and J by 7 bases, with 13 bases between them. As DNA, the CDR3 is TGTGCCAGCTCTGTCGTTGGGGGGGAGCAGTACTTC. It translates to CASSVVGGEQYF.

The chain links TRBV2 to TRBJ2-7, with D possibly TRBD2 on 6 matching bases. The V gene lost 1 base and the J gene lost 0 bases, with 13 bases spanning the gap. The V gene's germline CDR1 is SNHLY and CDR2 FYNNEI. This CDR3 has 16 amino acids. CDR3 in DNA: TGTGCCAGCAGTGAAGAGGGTAGCGGCCTCTCCTACGAGCAGTACTTC. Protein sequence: CASSEEGSGLSYEQYF.

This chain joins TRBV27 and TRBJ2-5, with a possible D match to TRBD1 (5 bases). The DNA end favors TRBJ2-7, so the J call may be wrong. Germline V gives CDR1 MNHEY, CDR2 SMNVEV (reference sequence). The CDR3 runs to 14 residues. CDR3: CASSFQGSAYEQYF. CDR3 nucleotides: TGTGCCAGCAGTTTTCAGGGATCGGCTTACGAGCAGTACTTC.

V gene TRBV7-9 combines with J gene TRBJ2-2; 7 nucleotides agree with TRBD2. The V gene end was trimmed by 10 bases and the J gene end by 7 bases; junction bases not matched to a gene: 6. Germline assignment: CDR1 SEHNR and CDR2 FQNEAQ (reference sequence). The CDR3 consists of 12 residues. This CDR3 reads CANTPSGGELFF. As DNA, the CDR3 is TGTGCCAATACCCCTAGCGGCGGGGAGCTGTTTTTT.

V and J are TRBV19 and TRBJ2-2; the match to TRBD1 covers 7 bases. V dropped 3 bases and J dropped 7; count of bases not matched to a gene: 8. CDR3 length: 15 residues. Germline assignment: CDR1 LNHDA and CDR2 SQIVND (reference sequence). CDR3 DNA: TGTGCCAGTAGTATTAAAGGGGGCGCCTTCGGGGAGCTGTTTTTT. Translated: CASSIKGGAFGELFF.

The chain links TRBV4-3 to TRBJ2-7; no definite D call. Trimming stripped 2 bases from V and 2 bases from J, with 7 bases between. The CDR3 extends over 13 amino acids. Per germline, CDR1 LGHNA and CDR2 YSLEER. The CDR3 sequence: CASSQSLAYEQYF. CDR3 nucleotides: TGCGCCAGCAGCCAATCTTTAGCCTACGAGCAGTACTTC.

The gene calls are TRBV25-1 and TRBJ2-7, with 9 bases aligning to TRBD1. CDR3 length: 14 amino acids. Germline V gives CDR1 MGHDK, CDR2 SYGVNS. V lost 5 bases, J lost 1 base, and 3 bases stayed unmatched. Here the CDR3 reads CASSLTGGSYEQYF. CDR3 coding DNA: TGTGCCAGCAGTTTGACAGGGGGTTCCTACGAGCAGTACTTC.

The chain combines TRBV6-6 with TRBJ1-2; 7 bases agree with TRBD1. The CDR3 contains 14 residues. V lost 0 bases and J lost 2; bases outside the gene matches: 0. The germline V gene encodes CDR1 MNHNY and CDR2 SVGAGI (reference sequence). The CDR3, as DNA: TGTGCCAGCAGTTACTCGGGACAGAACTATGGCTACACCTTC. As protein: CASSYSGQNYGYTF.

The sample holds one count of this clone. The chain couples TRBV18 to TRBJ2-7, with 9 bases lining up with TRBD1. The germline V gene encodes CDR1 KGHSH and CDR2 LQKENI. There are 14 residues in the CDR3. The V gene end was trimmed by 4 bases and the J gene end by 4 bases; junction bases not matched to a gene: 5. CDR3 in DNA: TGTGCCAGCTCACTCCGGGACAGGGAGTACGAGCAGTACTTC. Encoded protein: CASSLRDREYEQYF.

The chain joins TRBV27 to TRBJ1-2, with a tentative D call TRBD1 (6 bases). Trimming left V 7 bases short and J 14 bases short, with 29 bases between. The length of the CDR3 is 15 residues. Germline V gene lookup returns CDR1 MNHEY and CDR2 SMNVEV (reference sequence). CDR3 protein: CASTVRRGRGQPETF. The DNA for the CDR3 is TGTGCCAGCACCGTAAGACGGGGCAGGGGACAACCTGAAACCTTC.

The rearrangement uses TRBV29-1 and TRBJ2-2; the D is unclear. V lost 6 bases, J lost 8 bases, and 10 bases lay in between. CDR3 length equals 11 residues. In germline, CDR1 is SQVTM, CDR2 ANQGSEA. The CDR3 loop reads CSVKRGGELFF. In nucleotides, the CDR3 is TGCAGCGTCAAGCGAGGAGGGGAGCTGTTTTTT.

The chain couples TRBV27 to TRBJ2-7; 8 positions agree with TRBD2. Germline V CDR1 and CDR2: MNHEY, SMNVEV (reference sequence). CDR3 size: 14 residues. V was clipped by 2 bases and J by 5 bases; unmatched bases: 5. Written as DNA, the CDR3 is TGTGCCAGCAGTTTACTTAGGCGGGAGGACGAGCAGTACTTC. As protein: CASSLLRREDEQYF.

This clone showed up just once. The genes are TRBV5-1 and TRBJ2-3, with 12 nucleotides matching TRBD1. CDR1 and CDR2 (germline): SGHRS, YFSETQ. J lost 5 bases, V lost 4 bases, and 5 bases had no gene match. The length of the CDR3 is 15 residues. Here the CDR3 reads CASSPGQGAVDTQYF. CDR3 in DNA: TGCGCCAGCAGCCCGGGACAGGGGGCAGTAGATACGCAGTATTTT.

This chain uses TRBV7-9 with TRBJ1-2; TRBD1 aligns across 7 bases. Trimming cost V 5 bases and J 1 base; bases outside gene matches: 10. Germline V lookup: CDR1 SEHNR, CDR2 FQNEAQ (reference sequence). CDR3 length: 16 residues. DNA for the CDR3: TGTGCCAGCAGCCTTCTCGGACAGGAACTTAACTATGGCTACACCTTC. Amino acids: CASSLLGQELNYGYTF.

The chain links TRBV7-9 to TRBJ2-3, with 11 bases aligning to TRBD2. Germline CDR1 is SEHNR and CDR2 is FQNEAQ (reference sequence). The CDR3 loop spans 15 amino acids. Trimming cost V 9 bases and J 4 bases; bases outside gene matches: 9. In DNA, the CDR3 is TGTGCCAGTACTCTAGCGGGAGGCTCCCCAGATACGCAGTATTTT. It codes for CASTLAGGSPDTQYF.

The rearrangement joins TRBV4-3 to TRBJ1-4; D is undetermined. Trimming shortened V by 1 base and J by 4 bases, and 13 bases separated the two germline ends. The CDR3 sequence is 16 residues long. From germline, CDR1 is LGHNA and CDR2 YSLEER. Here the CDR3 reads CASSQGAVDFNEKLFF. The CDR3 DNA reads TGCGCCAGCAGCCAAGGCGCCGTAGATTTTAATGAAAAACTGTTTTTT.

CDR3 loop: CAVVGLEGTQYF. The CDR3 nucleotides are TGTGCTGTGGTTGGCCTCGAGGGGACCCAGTACTTC. V is TRBV6-1 and J is TRBJ2-5; tentatively, D is TRBD2 (5 bases). The CDR3 loop spans 12 amino acids. CDR1 is MNHNS, CDR2 SASEGT, per germline.

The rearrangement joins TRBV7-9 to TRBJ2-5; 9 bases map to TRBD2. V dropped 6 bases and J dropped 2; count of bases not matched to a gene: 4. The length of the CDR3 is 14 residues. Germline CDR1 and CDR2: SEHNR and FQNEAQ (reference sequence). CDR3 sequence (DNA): TGTGCCAGCAGGCGACTAGCGGCTCAAGAGACCCAGTACTTC. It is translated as CASRRLAAQETQYF.

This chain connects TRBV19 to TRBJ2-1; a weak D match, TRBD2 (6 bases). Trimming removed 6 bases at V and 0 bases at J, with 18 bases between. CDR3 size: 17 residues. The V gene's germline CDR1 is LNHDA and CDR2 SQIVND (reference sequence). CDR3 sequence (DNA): TGTGCCAGTAGCCTACTCTCTAGCGCCGGCTCCTACAATGAGCAGTTCTTC. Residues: CASSLLSSAGSYNEQFF.

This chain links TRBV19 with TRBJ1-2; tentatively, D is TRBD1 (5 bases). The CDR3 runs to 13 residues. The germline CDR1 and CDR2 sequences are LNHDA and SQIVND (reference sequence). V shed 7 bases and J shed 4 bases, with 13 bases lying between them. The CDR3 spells CASNSGRVYGYTF. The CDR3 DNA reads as TGTGCCAGTAATAGTGGCAGGGTCTATGGCTACACCTTC.

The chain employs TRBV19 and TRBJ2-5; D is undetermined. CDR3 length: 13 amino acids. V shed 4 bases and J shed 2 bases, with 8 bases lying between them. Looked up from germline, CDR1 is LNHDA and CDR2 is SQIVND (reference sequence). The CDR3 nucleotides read TGTGCCAGTAGTACCGGTGATCAAGAGACCCAGTACTTC. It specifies CASSTGDQETQYF. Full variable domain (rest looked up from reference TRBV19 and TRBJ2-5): DGGITQSPKYLFRKEGQNVTLSCEQNLNHDAMYWYRQDPGQGLRLIYYSQIVNDFQKGDIAEGYSVSREKKESFPLTVTSAQKNPTAFYLCASSTGDQETQYFGPGTRLLVL.

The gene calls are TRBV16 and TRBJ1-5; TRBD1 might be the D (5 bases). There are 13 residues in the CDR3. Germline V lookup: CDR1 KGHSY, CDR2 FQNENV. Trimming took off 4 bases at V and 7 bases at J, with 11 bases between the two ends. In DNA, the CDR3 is TGTGCCAGCAGCCCTACAGGCATCCAGCCCCAGCATTTT. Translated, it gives CASSPTGIQPQHF.

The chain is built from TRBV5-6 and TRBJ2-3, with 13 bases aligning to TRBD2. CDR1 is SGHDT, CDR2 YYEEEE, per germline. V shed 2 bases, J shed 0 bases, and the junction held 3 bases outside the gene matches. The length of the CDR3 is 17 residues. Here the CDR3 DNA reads TGTGCCAGCAGCTTCCCGACTAGCGGGAGGAGCACAGATACGCAGTATTTT. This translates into CASSFPTSGRSTDTQYF.

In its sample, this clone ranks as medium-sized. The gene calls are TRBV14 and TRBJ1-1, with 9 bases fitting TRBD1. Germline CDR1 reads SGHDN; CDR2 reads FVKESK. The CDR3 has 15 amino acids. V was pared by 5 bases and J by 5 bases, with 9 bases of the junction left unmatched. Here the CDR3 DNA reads TGTGCCAGCAGCTACCCACAGGGGGCTCGGACTGAAGCTTTCTTT. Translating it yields CASSYPQGARTEAFF.

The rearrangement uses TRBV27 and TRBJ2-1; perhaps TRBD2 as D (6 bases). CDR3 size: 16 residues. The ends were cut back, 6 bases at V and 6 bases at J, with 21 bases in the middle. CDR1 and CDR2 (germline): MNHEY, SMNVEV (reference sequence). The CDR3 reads CASSRPPGTPSNEQFF. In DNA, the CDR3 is TGTGCCAGCAGCCGCCCCCCCGGGACTCCATCCAATGAGCAGTTCTTC.